This entry features one T cell receptor (beta chain) sequence. This entry comes from a study of blood T cells in healthy people across ages. Trimming removed 0 bases at V and 2 bases at J, with 6 bases between. Germline CDR1 reads KGHSH; CDR2 reads LQKENI. The CDR3 extends over 14 amino acids. Together with a sample-barcoded 5' primer, a J-beta primer mix was included in a second PCR lasting roughly 6 to 12 cycles. TCRdb redid the calling of the 5' RACE reads with MiXCR, one entry per CDR3 protein. Counted here are around 1,900,000 distinct CDR3 sequences, about 39% occurring once; the ten biggest clones make up 23%.

This chain links TRBV18 with TRBJ2-3; D is unclear. The sequenced sample consisted of blood. This receptor was taken from a human donor in good health. In DNA, the CDR3 is TGTGCCAGCTCACCACCTCTGTACACAGATACGCAGTATTTT. Protein sequence: CASSPPLYTDTQYF.